These 9 T cell receptor beta chains were all obtained from the same sample, sequenced in a study of identical twins. TCRdb re-analysed the 5' RACE reads in MiXCR, keeping a single row per CDR3 protein. Of about 730,000 distinct CDR3 sequences listed, approximately 21% were seen once; the top ten hold roughly 4.3%. These data also featured in a second study, about T cells expressing NK-cell markers.

The source material was PBMCs. These TCRs come from a woman aged 18-30 years in good health.

This clonotype was picked up a small number of times. The chain combines TRBV29-1 with TRBJ1-1; D uncertain. V lost 3 bases, J lost 5 bases, and 7 bases lay in between. Per germline, CDR1 SQVTM and CDR2 ANQGSEA. The CDR3 is 11 residues long. CDR3: CSVETETEAFF. The CDR3 DNA reads as TGCAGCGTTGAGACGGAGACTGAAGCTTTCTTT.

V usage is TRBV29-1 and J usage is TRBJ2-1; 7 positions agree with TRBD2. The CDR3 covers 14 residues. V was clipped by 3 bases and J by 4 bases; unmatched bases: 6. Germline CDR1 is SQVTM and CDR2 is ANQGSEA. CDR3 amino acids: CSVDRGSGYNEQFF. The CDR3, as DNA: TGCAGCGTTGATCGCGGGAGTGGGTACAATGAGCAGTTCTTC.

The V and J genes are TRBV6-6 and TRBJ1-5; possible D gene TRBD1, 5 bases. Trimming shortened V by 4 bases and J by 6 bases, and 10 bases separated the two germline ends. The CDR3 contains 13 residues. The V gene's germline CDR1 is MNHNY and CDR2 SVGAGI (reference sequence). The CDR3 here is CASSSGPRQPQHF. The CDR3 nucleotides are TGTGCCAGCAGTTCAGGGCCCCGTCAGCCCCAGCATTTT.

The CDR3 spells CSAKPGTSDEQFF. In DNA, the CDR3 is TGCAGTGCAAAACCCGGGACTAGTGACGAGCAGTTCTTC. V usage is TRBV20-1 and J usage is TRBJ2-1; 8 bases align to TRBD2. The germline gives CDR1 DFQATT, CDR2 SNEGSKA (reference sequence). The CDR3 has 13 amino acids. Unmatched junction bases numbered 11, after V lost 6 bases and J lost 10 bases.

This clonotype was observed at least ten times. V and J are TRBV12-5 and TRBJ2-1; D is unclear. Deletions cut 6 bases from V and 4 bases from J, with 7 bases between. Germline V lookup: CDR1 LGHNT, CDR2 FRNRAP. The CDR3 totals 12 residues. CDR3 sequence reads: CASGTRYNEQFF. In nucleotides, the CDR3 is TGTGCTAGTGGCACCCGGTACAATGAGCAGTTCTTC.

This clonotype came up many times. The CDR3 region is CASRGLGDYNEQFF. CDR3 bases: TGTGCCAGCAGGGGACTAGGTGACTACAATGAGCAGTTCTTC. The V call is TRBV3-1, the J call TRBJ2-1, with 8 positions matching TRBD2. The CDR3 covers 14 residues. J was trimmed by 3 bases and V by 6 bases; bases with no gene match: 4. From germline, CDR1 is LGHDT and CDR2 YNNKEL (reference sequence).

DNA for the CDR3: TGTGCCATCAGTGAGATCAGGGGGATCACTGAAGCTTTCTTT. Translating gives CAISEIRGITEAFF. This chain connects TRBV10-3 to TRBJ1-1, with TRBD1 identical over 7 bases. Germline V gives CDR1 ENHRY, CDR2 SYGVKD. The CDR3 consists of 14 residues. Trimming removed 2 bases from V and 4 bases from J; junction bases left unmatched: 4.

This clonotype showed up many times. The chain employs TRBV24-1 and TRBJ2-3; TRBD2 agrees at 10 bases. Germline CDR1 KGHDR, CDR2 SFDVKD. This CDR3 spans 21 amino acids. V trimming: 3 bases; J trimming: 6 bases; junction bases outside the gene matches: 23. CDR3 region: CATSDIPPPGLAPYPEDTQYF. In nucleotides, the CDR3 is TGTGCCACCAGTGATATACCACCTCCGGGACTAGCGCCTTACCCGGAGGATACGCAGTATTTT.

This clonotype was found many times. This chain uses TRBV19 with TRBJ2-7, with 11 bases aligning to TRBD1. Germline CDR1 LNHDA, CDR2 SQIVND (reference sequence). The CDR3 has 15 residues. The V and J ends lost 5 bases and 0 bases, in that order; junction bases with no gene match: 3. CDR3 sequence: CASSPGQGASYEQYF. CDR3 coding DNA: TGTGCCAGTAGTCCCGGACAGGGGGCCTCCTACGAGCAGTACTTC.